The present T cell receptor beta chain was sequenced within a study of shared clonotypes between healthy human individuals. In the sorted-subset replicate PCRs, 200 ng DNA, some 30,000 T cell genomes, was used. Using immunoSEQ multiplex PCR, the repertoire was profiled, and TCRdb retains in-frame clones only, with some absent. The table includes more than 2,000,000 clones, around 90% detected once. The germline V gene encodes CDR1 SGHRS and CDR2 YFSETQ. V was trimmed by 0 bases and J by 8 bases, leaving 12 bases between them. This CDR3 spans 15 amino acids. HIV-negative, healthy adults without recent acute infections or vaccinations were the donors. All of the donors resided in Nashville, Tennessee, and each was a Caucasian adult. Study-level findings and limits: Represented diversity (both genetic and exposure-history) was limited by the small number of donors.

Worth noting for this clone: What it recognizes is unknown.

The receptor was derived from a young man in good health. Sequenced sample: naive CD4+ T cells sorted from blood. Subset described: CD45RA+ positively selected. The chain couples TRBV5-1 to TRBJ1-6; no definite D call. CDR3 sequence (DNA): TGCGCCAGCAGCTTGGAAGTCTCGAACTATTCACCCCTCCACTTT. Protein sequence: CASSLEVSNYSPLHF.